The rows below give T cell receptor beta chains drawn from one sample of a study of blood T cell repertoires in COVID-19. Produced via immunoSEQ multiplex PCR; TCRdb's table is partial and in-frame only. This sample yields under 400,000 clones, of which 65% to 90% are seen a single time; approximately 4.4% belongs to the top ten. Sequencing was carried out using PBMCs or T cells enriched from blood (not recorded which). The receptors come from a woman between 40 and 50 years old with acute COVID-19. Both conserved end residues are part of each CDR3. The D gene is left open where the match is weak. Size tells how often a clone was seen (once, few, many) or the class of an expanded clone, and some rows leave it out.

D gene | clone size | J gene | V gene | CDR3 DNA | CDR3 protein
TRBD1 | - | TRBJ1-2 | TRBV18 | TGTGCCAGCTCGCGGGACAGAAACTATGGCTACACCTTC | CASSRDRNYGYTF
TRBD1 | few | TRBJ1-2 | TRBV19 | TGTGCCAGTAGTAGGGCCGGGACAGATTATGGCTACACCTTC | CASSRAGTDYGYTF
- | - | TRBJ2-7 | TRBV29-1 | TGCAGCGTTGCTTCCGGTGGCGAGCAGTACTTC | CSVASGGEQYF
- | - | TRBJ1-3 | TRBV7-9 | TGTGCCAGCAGCCAAAAGGGACGAGGCAGGGGAGGAAACACCATATATTTT | CASSQKGRGRGGNTIYF
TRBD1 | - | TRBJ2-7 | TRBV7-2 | TGTGCCAGCAGCCGCGACAGGGGGAACTACGAGCAGTACTTC | CASSRDRGNYEQYF
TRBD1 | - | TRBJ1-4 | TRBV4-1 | TGCGCCAGCAGGAAGACAGGGGATGTTAATGAAAAACTGTTTTTT | CASRKTGDVNEKLFF
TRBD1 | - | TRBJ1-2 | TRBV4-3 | TGCGCCAGCAGCCAAGAAGACAGGGGTAGCTATGGCTACACCTTC | CASSQEDRGSYGYTF
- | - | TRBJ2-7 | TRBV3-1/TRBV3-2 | TGTGCCAGCAGCCAAGACAGGGGACGCTACGAGCAGTACTTC | CASSQDRGRYEQYF
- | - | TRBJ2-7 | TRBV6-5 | TGTGCCAGCTTAAACACACAGGGTTACGAGCAGTACTTC | CASLNTQGYEQYF
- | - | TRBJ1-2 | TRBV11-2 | TGTGCCAGCAGCTTAGTTCGTATTAACTATGGCTACACCTTC | CASSLVRINYGYTF
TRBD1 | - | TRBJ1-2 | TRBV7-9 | TGTGCCAGCAGCCCCTGGGACAGAGAGTATGGTGGCTACACCTTC | CASSPWDREYGGYTF
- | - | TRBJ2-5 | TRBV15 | TGTGCCACCAGCGATGGGACAAAGGAGACCCAGTACTTC | CATSDGTKETQYF
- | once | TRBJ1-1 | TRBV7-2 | TGTGCCAGCAGCTTAGATACAACTAAAGCTTTCTTT | CASSLDTTKAFF
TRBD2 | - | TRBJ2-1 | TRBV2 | TGTGCCAGCGGTGAGACTAGCGGCAATGAGCAGTTCTTC | CASGETSGNEQFF
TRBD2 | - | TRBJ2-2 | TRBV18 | TGTGCCAGCTCACCGGCGGGAGAGAACACCGGGGAGCTGTTTTTT | CASSPAGENTGELFF
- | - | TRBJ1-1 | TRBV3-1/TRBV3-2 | TGTGCCAGCAGCCAGACTACGGGGACTGAAGCTTTCTTT | CASSQTTGTEAFF
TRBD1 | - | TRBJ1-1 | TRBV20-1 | TGCAGTGCTAGTTGGACAGGGCAGAACACTGAAGCTTTCTTT | CSASWTGQNTEAFF
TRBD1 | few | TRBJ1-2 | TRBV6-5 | TGTGCCAGCAGTTACTCGGGACCCCGGACAGGGATCAGCTACACCTTC | CASSYSGPRTGISYTF
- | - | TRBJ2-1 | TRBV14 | TGTGCCAGCAGCCATTTGGGACTCCACGATAACAATGAGCAGTTCTTC | CASSHLGLHDNNEQFF
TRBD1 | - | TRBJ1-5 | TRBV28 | TGTGCCAGCAACCCGAACAGGGGAGTGGGTCAGCCCCAGCATTTT | CASNPNRGVGQPQHF
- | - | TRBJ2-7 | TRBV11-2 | TGTGCCAGCAGCTTTTCTAGCTACGAGCAGTACTTC | CASSFSSYEQYF
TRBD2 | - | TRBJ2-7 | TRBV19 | TGTGCCAGTAGTATAACGGGACTAGCGGGGGGGCCGATCAATTACGAGCAGTACTTC | CASSITGLAGGPINYEQYF
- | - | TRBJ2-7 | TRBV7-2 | TGTGCCAGCAGCTTAGTCGAGGGTATCTACGAGCAGTACTTC | CASSLVEGIYEQYF
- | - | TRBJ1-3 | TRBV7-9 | TGTGCCAGCAGCTTCGTCCCCAGGCCTGGAAACACCATATATTTT | CASSFVPRPGNTIYF
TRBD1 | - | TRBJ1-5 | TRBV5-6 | TGTGCCAGCAGCTTGTACTCGGGACAGTCAAATCAGCCCCAGCATTTT | CASSLYSGQSNQPQHF
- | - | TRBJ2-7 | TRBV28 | TGTGCCAGCAACCTCAAGAGCTACGAGCAGTACTTC | CASNLKSYEQYF
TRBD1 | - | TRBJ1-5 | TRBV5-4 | TGTGCCAGCAGCCGCGACAGGGGCGACAATCAGCCCCAGCATTTT | CASSRDRGDNQPQHF
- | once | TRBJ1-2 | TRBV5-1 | TGCGCCAGCAGCTTGGCACAGCCGTCTTATGGCTACACCTTC | CASSLAQPSYGYTF
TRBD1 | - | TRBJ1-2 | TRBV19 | TGTGCCAGTAGGGAGGGGACAGGGAACTATGGCTACACCTTC | CASREGTGNYGYTF
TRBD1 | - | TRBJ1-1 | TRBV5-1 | TGCGCCAGCAGCCCGGACAGGGGGTATGTCACTGAAGCTTTCTTT | CASSPDRGYVTEAFF
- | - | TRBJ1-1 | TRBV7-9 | TGTGCCAGCAGCTCAAACGCGGGAATGAACACTGAAGCTTTCTTT | CASSSNAGMNTEAFF
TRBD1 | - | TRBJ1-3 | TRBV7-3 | TGTGCCAGCAGCTCGGGACAGCCTGGAAACACCATATATTTT | CASSSGQPGNTIYF
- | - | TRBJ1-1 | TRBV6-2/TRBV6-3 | TGTGCCAGCAGTTTGATCGGAACAGGAAAAGAAGCTTTCTTT | CASSLIGTGKEAFF
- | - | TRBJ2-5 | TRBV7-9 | TGTGCCAGCAGCCCTCTAGCGCTCCAAGAGACCCAGTACTTC | CASSPLALQETQYF
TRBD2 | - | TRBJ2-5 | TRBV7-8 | TGTGCCAGCAGCCGAGGGAATCGGGGGGGTTCCGAGACCCAGTACTTC | CASSRGNRGGSETQYF
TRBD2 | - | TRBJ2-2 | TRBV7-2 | TGTGCCAGCAGCGGCGGGAGTTGGACCGGGGAGCTGTTTTTT | CASSGGSWTGELFF
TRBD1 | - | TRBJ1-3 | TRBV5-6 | TGTGCCAGCAGCACCTTGCAGACAGGGCTGGGAAACACCATATATTTT | CASSTLQTGLGNTIYF
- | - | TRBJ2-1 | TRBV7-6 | TGTGCCAGCAGCTTGACTCAGGCGGGTGAGCAGTTCTTC | CASSLTQAGEQFF
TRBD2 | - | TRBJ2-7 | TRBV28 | TGTGCCAGCAGCTCCAACGGACTAGCGGGACCGTACGAGCAGTACTTC | CASSSNGLAGPYEQYF
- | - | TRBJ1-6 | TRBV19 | TGTGCCAGTAGTATAGATCAGGCCGCCTCTCTCCACTTT | CASSIDQAASLHF
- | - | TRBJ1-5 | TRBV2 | TGTGCCAGCAGTGGAGGGCAGTGGGATCAGCCCCAGCATTTT | CASSGGQWDQPQHF
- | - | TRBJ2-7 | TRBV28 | TGTGCCAGCAGTTTTAGTAGCTACGAGCAGTACTTC | CASSFSSYEQYF
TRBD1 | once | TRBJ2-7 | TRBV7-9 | TGTGCCAGCAGCCCCATCCCTTTCGACAGGGGTGGCCCCTACGAGCAGTACTTC | CASSPIPFDRGGPYEQYF
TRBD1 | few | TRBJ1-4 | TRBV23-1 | TGCGCCAGCAGTCAATCGCAGGACAGGGCGAAGGAAAAACTGTTTTTT | CASSQSQDRAKEKLFF
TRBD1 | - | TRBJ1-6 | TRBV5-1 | TGCGCCAGCAGCTTGTCCTACTCTCCCGGGACAGGGGTTTCACCCCTCCACTTT | CASSLSYSPGTGVSPLHF
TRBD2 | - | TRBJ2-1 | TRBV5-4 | TGTGCCAGCCAAGCTAGCGGGGGGGCTACGGCCTACAATGAGCAGTTCTTC | CASQASGGATAYNEQFF
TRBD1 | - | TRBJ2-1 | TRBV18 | TGTGCCAGCTCACTATCTAAGGACAGGGGATACAATGAGCAGTTCTTC | CASSLSKDRGYNEQFF
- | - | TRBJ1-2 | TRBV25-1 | TGTGCCAGCAGTGATCAGGGTCGCAACTATGGCTACACCTTC | CASSDQGRNYGYTF
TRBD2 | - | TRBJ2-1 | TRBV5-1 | TGCGCCAGCAGCATTGTCATATCAGCGGGAGAGTCGTACAATGAGCAGTTCTTC | CASSIVISAGESYNEQFF
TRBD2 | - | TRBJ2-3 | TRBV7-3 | TGTGCCAGCAGCTTAACTAGCGGGGGGGGGTCAGATACGCAGTATTTT | CASSLTSGGGSDTQYF
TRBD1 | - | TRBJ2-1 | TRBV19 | TGTGCCAGTAGTCCCCGGGACAGGGTAGGGCAGTTCTTC | CASSPRDRVGQFF
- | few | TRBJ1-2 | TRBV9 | TGTGCCAGCAGCGTAGGGAGGGACGCGGGCTACACCTTC | CASSVGRDAGYTF
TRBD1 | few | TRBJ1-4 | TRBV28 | TGTGCCAGCAGTTCGTTGGACAGGCCCGAAAAACTGTTTTTT | CASSSLDRPEKLFF
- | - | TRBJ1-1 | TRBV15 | TGTGCCACCAGCAGTACGGTGTCACTACCGCAGAGCGCTGAAGCTTTCTTT | CATSSTVSLPQSAEAFF
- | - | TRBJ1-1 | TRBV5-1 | TGCGCCAGCAAGACAGGCGTGAACACTGAAGCTTTCTTT | CASKTGVNTEAFF
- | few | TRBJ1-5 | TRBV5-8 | TGTGCCAGCAGCAGCCAGGAAAGGGGCCGGACTCAGCCCCAGCATTTT | CASSSQERGRTQPQHF
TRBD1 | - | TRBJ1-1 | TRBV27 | TGTGCCAGCAGACGGTCAGGGGGCACTGAAGCTTTCTTT | CASRRSGGTEAFF
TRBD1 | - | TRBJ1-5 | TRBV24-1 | TGTGCCACCAGCGCCGGGACAGGGGGGAGTCAGCCCCAGCATTTT | CATSAGTGGSQPQHF
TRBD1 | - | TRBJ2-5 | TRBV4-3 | TGCGCCAGCAGCCACGGGACAGGGGGGGAGACCCAGTACTTC | CASSHGTGGETQYF